The rows below give T cell receptor beta chains drawn from one sample of a study of PD-1 blockade in classical Hodgkin lymphoma. Generated by immunoSEQ multiplex PCR, the TCRdb table keeps only in-frame clones and is missing some. Here the sample spans around 25,000 clones, around 80% being singletons. Sequences were derived from peripheral blood mononuclear cells (PBMCs), sampled before the second cycle of nivolumab. These receptors were taken from a human donor with classical Hodgkin lymphoma. The CDR3 runs from the conserved cysteine through the conserved F or W. A D gene is named only where the DNA matches it firmly. Expanded clones are given a class, and other clones once, few, many or no size at all.

clone_size: -
j_call: TRBJ2-3
v_call: TRBV7-2
d_call: TRBD2
cdr3_nt: TGTGCCAGCAGTGAAGGCGGGGGGGCCCCAGATACGCAGTATTTT
cdr3_aa: CASSEGGGAPDTQYF

clone_size: -
j_call: TRBJ2-3
v_call: TRBV5-6
d_call: TRBD1
cdr3_nt: TGTGCCAGCAGCTTGAGAAGGACAGGGAGACGGACAGATACGCAGTATTTT
cdr3_aa: CASSLRRTGRRTDTQYF

clone_size: -
j_call: TRBJ2-1
v_call: TRBV4-3
d_call: -
cdr3_nt: TGCGCCAGCAGCCGTGGACATTCGGATCCCTACAATGAGCAGTTCTTC
cdr3_aa: CASSRGHSDPYNEQFF

clone_size: -
j_call: TRBJ1-1
v_call: TRBV2
d_call: -
cdr3_nt: TGTGCCAGCAGCGCGCTAACAGGAAAGACTGAAGCTTTCTTT
cdr3_aa: CASSALTGKTEAFF

clone_size: -
j_call: TRBJ2-5
v_call: TRBV27
d_call: TRBD1
cdr3_nt: TGTGCCAGCAGTTTGGACAGGGGGCTGGAGACCCAGTACTTC
cdr3_aa: CASSLDRGLETQYF

clone_size: -
j_call: TRBJ2-3
v_call: TRBV28
d_call: -
cdr3_nt: TGTGCCAGCAGTTTGTTAAAGCAGACGCAGTATTTT
cdr3_aa: CASSLLKQTQYF

clone_size: -
j_call: TRBJ1-1
v_call: TRBV28
d_call: -
cdr3_nt: TGTGCCAGCATCTTCGGGGTGAACACTGAAGCTTTCTTT
cdr3_aa: CASIFGVNTEAFF

clone_size: -
j_call: TRBJ2-3
v_call: TRBV5-4
d_call: TRBD1
cdr3_nt: TGTGCCAGCAGCTCACCGGGACAGGGGATAAGAGATACGCAGTATTTT
cdr3_aa: CASSSPGQGIRDTQYF

clone_size: -
j_call: TRBJ2-7
v_call: TRBV6-5
d_call: TRBD2
cdr3_nt: TGTGCCAGCAGACCCCCTAGCGGGACAGCCTACGAGCAGTACTTC
cdr3_aa: CASRPPSGTAYEQYF

clone_size: -
j_call: TRBJ1-2
v_call: TRBV4-1
d_call: -
cdr3_nt: TGCGCCAGCAGCCCCTATGGCCGACAGGACTATGGCTACACCTTC
cdr3_aa: CASSPYGRQDYGYTF

clone_size: -
j_call: TRBJ2-5
v_call: TRBV5-5
d_call: -
cdr3_nt: TGTGCCAGCAGCCCGGGGCTGAAAATGGAAGAGACCCAGTACTTC
cdr3_aa: CASSPGLKMEETQYF

clone_size: -
j_call: TRBJ1-5
v_call: TRBV19
d_call: TRBD1
cdr3_nt: TGTGCCAGCCGCGGGACAGGGGGCAATCAGCCCCAGCATTTT
cdr3_aa: CASRGTGGNQPQHF

clone_size: few
j_call: TRBJ1-1
v_call: TRBV18
d_call: -
cdr3_nt: TGTGCCAGCTCACTGGGCTCGACAGGCCCCGAAGCTTTCTTT
cdr3_aa: CASSLGSTGPEAFF

clone_size: few
j_call: TRBJ2-5
v_call: TRBV18
d_call: -
cdr3_nt: TGTGCCAGCTCACCGGCACAACCCCGAGAGACCCAGTACTTC
cdr3_aa: CASSPAQPRETQYF

clone_size: -
j_call: TRBJ1-1
v_call: TRBV7-9
d_call: -
cdr3_nt: TGTGCCAGCAGCTTAGGAGCCCCGGTCACTGAAGCTTTCTTT
cdr3_aa: CASSLGAPVTEAFF

clone_size: once
j_call: TRBJ2-3
v_call: TRBV6-6
d_call: TRBD2
cdr3_nt: TGTGCCAGCAGCTCAGCGGGGGGCGGCACAGATACGCAGTATTTT
cdr3_aa: CASSSAGGGTDTQYF

clone_size: -
j_call: TRBJ1-1
v_call: TRBV27
d_call: -
cdr3_nt: TGTGCCAGCAGTTTATCACGGCAGGCTAGTACTGAAGCTTTCTTT
cdr3_aa: CASSLSRQASTEAFF

clone_size: -
j_call: TRBJ1-5
v_call: TRBV6-1
d_call: TRBD1
cdr3_nt: TGTGCCAGCAGTGAAGCATGGAGGGGGCATCAGCCCCAGCATTTT
cdr3_aa: CASSEAWRGHQPQHF

clone_size: medium-sized
j_call: TRBJ2-1
v_call: TRBV6-4
d_call: TRBD1
cdr3_nt: TGTGCCAGCAGCAAAGCTACAGGGGCGGCTGAGCAGTTCTTC
cdr3_aa: CASSKATGAAEQFF

clone_size: -
j_call: TRBJ1-5
v_call: TRBV30
d_call: -
cdr3_nt: TGTGCCTGGAGTGTCTCCGGGTGGCAGCCCCAGCATTTT
cdr3_aa: CAWSVSGWQPQHF

clone_size: -
j_call: TRBJ2-7
v_call: TRBV5-5
d_call: TRBD1
cdr3_nt: TGTGCCAGCAGCTTGCGGCTGGGACAGAAAAACTACGAGCAGTACTTC
cdr3_aa: CASSLRLGQKNYEQYF

clone_size: -
j_call: TRBJ2-3
v_call: TRBV6-1
d_call: TRBD1
cdr3_nt: TGTGCCAGCAGTGCCCACAGGGGGCGCCTGGCAGATACGCAGTATTTT
cdr3_aa: CASSAHRGRLADTQYF

clone_size: -
j_call: TRBJ1-5
v_call: TRBV9
d_call: -
cdr3_nt: TGTGCCAGCAGCGTAGGAGGGGGCAATCAGCCCCAGCATTTT
cdr3_aa: CASSVGGGNQPQHF

clone_size: -
j_call: TRBJ1-2
v_call: TRBV20-1
d_call: -
cdr3_nt: TGCAGTGCTAGAGTCCTGCCCGGCTACACCTTC
cdr3_aa: CSARVLPGYTF

clone_size: -
j_call: TRBJ1-2
v_call: TRBV6-4
d_call: -
cdr3_nt: TGTGCCACCATTTTAAGAAGGGAAGAGGGCTATGGCTACACCTTC
cdr3_aa: CATILRREEGYGYTF

clone_size: -
j_call: TRBJ2-1
v_call: TRBV30
d_call: -
cdr3_nt: TGTCCCCTAGAGGGGGGCCCCTACAATGAGCAGTTCTTC
cdr3_aa: CPLEGGPYNEQFF

clone_size: -
j_call: TRBJ2-5
v_call: TRBV10-1
d_call: -
cdr3_nt: TGCGCCAGCAGTGACCCGCTCGTCGGGGAGACCCAGTACTTC
cdr3_aa: CASSDPLVGETQYF

clone_size: -
j_call: TRBJ1-1
v_call: TRBV2
d_call: TRBD1
cdr3_nt: TGTGCCAGCACGGGACAGGGGTTCATGAACACTGAAGCTTTCTTT
cdr3_aa: CASTGQGFMNTEAFF

clone_size: once
j_call: TRBJ2-5
v_call: TRBV6-1
d_call: -
cdr3_nt: TGTGCCAGCAGTCTACAGGGATGGGAGACCCAGTACTTC
cdr3_aa: CASSLQGWETQYF

clone_size: -
j_call: TRBJ2-3
v_call: TRBV4-1
d_call: -
cdr3_nt: TGCGCCAGCAGCCAAGTCGTGTCACCCACAGATACGCAGTATTTT
cdr3_aa: CASSQVVSPTDTQYF

clone_size: -
j_call: TRBJ1-3
v_call: TRBV4-3
d_call: TRBD1
cdr3_nt: TGCGCCAGCAGCCAGCAAGTGACAGGGGTTCGCGGAAACACCATATATTTT
cdr3_aa: CASSQQVTGVRGNTIYF

clone_size: once
j_call: TRBJ2-1
v_call: TRBV6-1
d_call: -
cdr3_nt: TGTGCCAGCAGACCGTTAGACGGGTACAATGAGCAGTTCTTC
cdr3_aa: CASRPLDGYNEQFF

clone_size: -
j_call: TRBJ2-1
v_call: TRBV4-3
d_call: TRBD2
cdr3_nt: TGCGCCAGCAGCCAATTTAGCGGGGGGGCCGAGGAGCAGTTCTTC
cdr3_aa: CASSQFSGGAEEQFF

clone_size: -
j_call: TRBJ2-7
v_call: TRBV27
d_call: -
cdr3_nt: TGTGCCAGCAGTCCTGCCCCGGGGCGTTCCTACGAGCAGTACTTC
cdr3_aa: CASSPAPGRSYEQYF

clone_size: -
j_call: TRBJ1-2
v_call: TRBV11-2
d_call: -
cdr3_nt: TGTGCCAGCAGCGCCAGCGGGGCAGGCCGAATCTATGGCTACACCTTC
cdr3_aa: CASSASGAGRIYGYTF

clone_size: -
j_call: TRBJ1-5
v_call: TRBV30
d_call: -
cdr3_nt: TGTGCCTGGAGTCGGATAGGAGGGGGCAATCAGCCCCAGCATTTT
cdr3_aa: CAWSRIGGGNQPQHF

clone_size: -
j_call: TRBJ2-7
v_call: TRBV11-2
d_call: TRBD2
cdr3_nt: TGTGCCAGCAGCTTAGATCAGTCGCGGGGGACCCCCCGTTTGCCCTACGAGCAGTACTTC
cdr3_aa: CASSLDQSRGTPRLPYEQYF

clone_size: -
j_call: TRBJ1-5
v_call: TRBV6-1
d_call: -
cdr3_nt: TGTGCCAGCAGTGACTGGACACCTGATCAGCCCCAGCATTTT
cdr3_aa: CASSDWTPDQPQHF

clone_size: -
j_call: TRBJ2-7
v_call: TRBV5-6
d_call: TRBD1
cdr3_nt: TGTGCCAGCAGCTGGGGACAGGGGACCTACGAGCAGTACTTC
cdr3_aa: CASSWGQGTYEQYF

clone_size: -
j_call: TRBJ2-3
v_call: TRBV5-1
d_call: TRBD1
cdr3_nt: TGCGCCAGCCTACCGGGACAGGGCACAGATACGCAGTATTTT
cdr3_aa: CASLPGQGTDTQYF

clone_size: few
j_call: TRBJ2-3
v_call: TRBV7-3
d_call: TRBD1
cdr3_nt: TGTGCCAGCAGCCTTCTGACAGGGGTTGGTACGCAGTATTTT
cdr3_aa: CASSLLTGVGTQYF

clone_size: few
j_call: TRBJ1-1
v_call: TRBV21-1
d_call: -
cdr3_nt: TGTGCCAGCAGCACCCACGGGGCTGAAGCTTTCTTT
cdr3_aa: CASSTHGAEAFF

clone_size: -
j_call: TRBJ1-1
v_call: TRBV19
d_call: -
cdr3_nt: TGTGCCAGTAGCCCGACCTGGGGCGTGGGCACTGAAGCTTTCTTT
cdr3_aa: CASSPTWGVGTEAFF

clone_size: -
j_call: TRBJ2-2
v_call: TRBV9
d_call: TRBD2
cdr3_nt: TGTGCCAGCAGCGCGGGGGGATTTAGTCGCACCGGGGAGCTGTTTTTT
cdr3_aa: CASSAGGFSRTGELFF

clone_size: -
j_call: TRBJ1-1
v_call: TRBV27
d_call: -
cdr3_nt: TGTGCCAGCACCCAGAGGGGGAGGCGTCCAAACACTGAAGCTTTCTTT
cdr3_aa: CASTQRGRRPNTEAFF

clone_size: -
j_call: TRBJ1-1
v_call: TRBV6-1
d_call: TRBD1
cdr3_nt: TGTGCCAGCAACCGACAGGGGCTGAACACTGAAGCTTTCTTT
cdr3_aa: CASNRQGLNTEAFF

clone_size: -
j_call: TRBJ2-7
v_call: TRBV14
d_call: TRBD1
cdr3_nt: TGTGCCAGCAGCCATACCCCGCAAGACAGGGCCTACGAGCAGTACTTC
cdr3_aa: CASSHTPQDRAYEQYF

clone_size: -
j_call: TRBJ2-2
v_call: TRBV15
d_call: TRBD2
cdr3_nt: TGTGCCACCAGCAGAGATATGGGGACTAGCGGTGGCGGGGAGCTGTTTTTT
cdr3_aa: CATSRDMGTSGGGELFF

clone_size: -
j_call: TRBJ2-7
v_call: TRBV27
d_call: -
cdr3_nt: TGTGCCAGCAGTTTAACAGGCAGACGTTCCTACGAGCAGTACTTC
cdr3_aa: CASSLTGRRSYEQYF

clone_size: -
j_call: TRBJ2-2
v_call: TRBV4-1
d_call: -
cdr3_nt: TGCGCCAGCAGCCAAGATTGGAGGGCCGGGGAGCTGTTTTTT
cdr3_aa: CASSQDWRAGELFF

clone_size: -
j_call: TRBJ1-2
v_call: TRBV28
d_call: TRBD1
cdr3_nt: TGTGCCAGCAGTTTACTGACAGGGAACTATGGCTACACCTTC
cdr3_aa: CASSLLTGNYGYTF

clone_size: medium-sized
j_call: TRBJ1-4
v_call: TRBV19
d_call: -
cdr3_nt: TGTGCCAGTAGTATAGGGTTATCAGCTAATGAAAAACTGTTTTTT
cdr3_aa: CASSIGLSANEKLFF

clone_size: -
j_call: TRBJ1-2
v_call: TRBV6-4
d_call: TRBD1
cdr3_nt: TGTGCCAGCAGTGAGGACAGGGGAGGCTATGGCTACACCTTC
cdr3_aa: CASSEDRGGYGYTF

clone_size: few
j_call: TRBJ1-3
v_call: TRBV28
d_call: -
cdr3_nt: TGTGCCAGCAGTTTAGGACGGCACTCTGGAAACACCATATATTTT
cdr3_aa: CASSLGRHSGNTIYF